The clone carrying this T cell receptor (beta chain) has only a few counts. The data were taken from a study of blood T cell repertoires in COVID-19. Study background: Material from acute and convalescent COVID-19 was sourced from the United States, Italy and Spain. In each case, the material was cDNA or gDNA derived from T cells, B-cell-depleted T cells, or PBMCs.

Trimming cost V 0 bases and J 7 bases, with 4 bases left between them. The CDR3 contains 12 residues. Germline-derived CDR1 and CDR2 are ENHRY and SYGVKD. The data were produced by immunoSEQ multiplex PCR, yet TCRdb's version contains in-frame clones alone and is incomplete. The repertoire holds about 59,000 clones, with more than 85% as singletons. The receptor's source is a man older than 75 in a cohort sampled during active COVID-19. The J gene is TRBJ2-1, the V gene TRBV10-3, with no clear D. The source material was peripheral blood. CDR3 bases: TGTGCCATCAGTGAGTCGCGAAATGAGCAGTTCTTC. It encodes CAISESRNEQFF.